The 20 T cell receptor beta chains presented below share a single source sample, sequenced in a study of graft-versus-host responses after intestinal transplantation. These TCRs are of unknown antigen specificity. Using immunoSEQ multiplex PCR, the repertoire was profiled, and TCRdb retains in-frame clones only, with some absent. The sample lists approximately 68,000 clones; roughly 90% were seen once. The sample was unstimulated CD8+ T cells sorted from spleen or lymph node cells, taken before transplant. Receptors originate from a human donor who was the organ donor for an intestinal transplant.

The J gene is TRBJ2-6, the V gene TRBV18; D possibly corresponds to TRBD1 (5 bases). V was clipped by 4 bases and J by 0 bases, with 19 bases between them. Germline V gene sequence: CDR1 KGHSH, CDR2 LQKENI. This CDR3 comprises 19 residues. Here the CDR3 reads CASSLPGPSFPSGANVLTF. CDR3 in DNA: TGTGCCAGCTCACTCCCAGGGCCCTCCTTTCCCTCTGGGGCCAACGTCCTGACTTTC.

This chain links TRBV6-5 with TRBJ1-1; 9 bases agree with TRBD1. V shed 2 bases, J shed 0 bases, and the junction held 1 base outside the gene matches. The CDR3 runs 15 residues. CDR1 and CDR2 from the germline V gene are MNHEY and SVGAGI. CDR3: CASSYGQGMNTEAFF. The CDR3 nucleotides read TGTGCCAGCAGTTACGGACAGGGGATGAACACTGAAGCTTTCTTT.

This clone was counted a single time. The chain employs TRBV5-1 and TRBJ2-1, with 7 positions matching TRBD1. The CDR3 has 14 amino acids. Germline lookup yields CDR1 SGHRS and CDR2 YFSETQ. Trimming took 3 bases from V and 5 from J; bases not matched to a gene: 5. The CDR3 sequence: CASSYNRGDNEQFF. CDR3 DNA: TGCGCCAGCAGCTATAACAGGGGCGACAATGAGCAGTTCTTC.

This rearrangement joins TRBV4-1 to TRBJ2-3; D may be TRBD1 (6 bases). Trimming removed 3 bases from V and 2 bases from J, with 12 bases in between. This CDR3 has 15 amino acids. Germline V gene sequence: CDR1 MGHRA, CDR2 YSYEKL. The CDR3 loop reads CASSHLTGTTDTQYF. CDR3 bases: TGCGCCAGCAGCCATCTCACAGGGACCACAGATACGCAGTATTTT.

This clone was observed once. The chain links TRBV2 to TRBJ2-7; a weak D match, TRBD1 (5 bases). Germline lookup yields CDR1 SNHLY and CDR2 FYNNEI. V lost 3 bases and J 1 base, leaving 7 bases between the germline ends. This CDR3 is built from 13 residues. The CDR3 DNA sequence: TGTGCCAGCAGTGAGGACACATCCTACGAGCAGTACGTC. This sequence encodes CASSEDTSYEQYV.

The chain uses TRBV6-6 and TRBJ2-5, with 7 bases lining up with TRBD1. Germline assignment: CDR1 MNHNY and CDR2 SVGAGI (reference sequence). The length of the CDR3 is 13 residues. V was clipped by 5 bases and J by 7 bases; unmatched bases: 7. The CDR3 nucleotides read TGTGCCAGCAGTCTCCGATACAGGGGGACCCAGTACTTC. It yields the protein CASSLRYRGTQYF.

This chain uses TRBV14 with TRBJ2-5; no clear D gene. The V and J ends lost 2 bases and 5 bases respectively, with 9 bases between them. CDR3 size: 13 residues. Germline CDR1 is SGHDN and CDR2 is FVKESK. DNA of the CDR3: TGTGCCAGCAGCCAAAGTCTATTGGAGACCCAGTACTTC. It codes for CASSQSLLETQYF.

The chain employs TRBV5-3 and TRBJ2-7; TRBD2 agrees at 9 bases. TRBV5-3 is an ORF, and what it does is uncertain. The ends lost 4 bases at V and 5 bases at J; junction bases unmatched: 13. The CDR3 loop spans 16 amino acids. CDR3 in DNA: TGTGCCAGAAGCGAGCCCCCTTCTAGCGGGGCAAACGAGCAGTACGTC. It codes for CARSEPPSSGANEQYV.

J is TRBJ1-1 and V is TRBV27; the D gene is possibly TRBD1 (5 bases). The ends were cut back, 6 bases at V and 5 bases at J, with 10 bases in the middle. The CDR3 totals 12 residues. Germline V gene data show CDR1 as MNHEY and CDR2 as SMNVEV (reference sequence). CDR3 coding DNA: TGTGCCAGCAGGGACGGGGGGACTGAAGCTTTCTTT. This codes for CASRDGGTEAFF.

V and J are TRBV7-9 and TRBJ2-3; 10 bases are shared with TRBD2. This CDR3 has 16 residues. Germline lookup yields CDR1 SEHNR and CDR2 FQNEAQ (reference sequence). V was clipped by 5 bases and J by 2 bases; unmatched bases: 7. The CDR3 here is CASSVSSGGYTDTQYF. The CDR3 DNA is TGTGCCAGCAGCGTTTCTAGCGGGGGTTACACAGATACGCAGTATTTT.

The chain combines TRBV25-1 with TRBJ2-2; D might be TRBD2 (5 bases). V lost 4 bases and J lost 4, with 10 bases in between. The CDR3 has 14 residues. Germline V lookup: CDR1 MGHDK, CDR2 SYGVNS. CDR3 nucleotides: TGTGCCAGCAGTGTCTGGGCGGGCACCGGGGAGCTGTTTTTT. It is translated as CASSVWAGTGELFF.

The chain links TRBV7-9 to TRBJ2-2, with 7 nucleotides matching TRBD2. J lost 0 bases, V lost 5 bases, and 6 bases had no gene match. This CDR3 is 16 amino acids long. CDR1 is SEHNR, CDR2 FQNEAQ, per germline (reference sequence). The CDR3 DNA is TGTGCCAGCAGCACTACTAGCGCCGCGAACACCGGGGAGCTGTTTTTT. This gives the protein CASSTTSAANTGELFF.

V usage is TRBV5-5 and J usage is TRBJ1-5, with D uncertain. Germline CDR1 and CDR2: SGHKS and YYEKEE (reference sequence). This CDR3 has 17 residues. Trimming left V 4 bases short and J 2 bases short, with 19 bases between. CDR3 DNA sequence: TGTGCCAGCAGCCCAAATGGGGAGAGGGTTGGCAATCAGCCCCAGCATTTT. It is translated as CASSPNGERVGNQPQHF.

The rearrangement joins TRBV4-3 to TRBJ2-1; 7 nucleotides agree with TRBD1. With 1 base clipped from V and 4 bases from J, the junction kept 7 bases outside the gene matches. Germline CDR1 and CDR2: LGHNA and YSLEER. The CDR3 consists of 16 residues. DNA for the CDR3: TGCGCCAGCAGCCAAGGAGACAGGGACCCGTACAATGAGCAGTTCTTC. Translation gives CASSQGDRDPYNEQFF.

DNA for the CDR3: TGTGCCAGCGGACAGGGCCCCCCTTCAGATACGCAGTATTTT. Translating it yields CASGQGPPSDTQYF. J is TRBJ2-3 and V is TRBV9, with 8 bases lining up with TRBD1. Trimming took 7 bases from V and 4 from J; bases not matched to a gene: 8. The CDR3 extends over 14 amino acids. The germline gives CDR1 SGDLS, CDR2 YYNGEE.

The chain joins TRBV25-1 to TRBJ2-1; no clear D gene. The CDR3 length is 15 residues. V gave up 8 bases and J gave up 3 bases, with 17 bases separating them. The germline CDR1 and CDR2 sequences are MGHDK and SYGVNS. For the CDR3, the DNA is TGTGCCAGCTCCGGTCCGGCGGTATTCTACAATGAGCAGTTCTTC. Translating it yields CASSGPAVFYNEQFF.

The CDR3 nucleotides are TGTGCCAGCAGCCAATCGAGGCGAAACCAAGAGACCCAGTACTTC. Amino acids: CASSQSRRNQETQYF. The chain couples TRBV13 to TRBJ2-5; D not certain. The CDR3 consists of 15 residues. In germline, CDR1 is PRHDT, CDR2 FYEKMQ (reference sequence). With 5 bases removed from V and 0 bases from J, the gap between germline ends came to 13 bases.

V is TRBV28 and J is TRBJ1-1; D may be TRBD1 (5 bases). CDR1 and CDR2 (germline): MDHEN, SYDVKM. This CDR3 has 13 residues. V was clipped by 3 bases and J by 4 bases, with 9 bases between them. The CDR3 DNA sequence: TGTGCCAGCAGTTTCCAGGGTTCCACTGAAGCTTTCTTT. As protein: CASSFQGSTEAFF.

In nucleotides, the CDR3 is TGTGCCAGCAGCCCGGAGGGGTGGGGGTTTTTCTTC. Protein sequence: CASSPEGWGFFF. J is TRBJ2-1 and V is TRBV27; maybe TRBD2 (6 bases). V lost 6 bases to trimming and J lost 16 bases, with 19 bases between them. Germline V gene data show CDR1 as MNHEY and CDR2 as SMNVEV (reference sequence). The CDR3 totals 12 residues.

This clone was seen a single time. This chain joins TRBV2 and TRBJ2-2; TRBD1 is a possible D gene (6 bases). The CDR3 totals 15 residues. Deletions cut 7 bases from V and 1 base from J, with 13 bases between. The germline V gene has CDR1 SNHLY and CDR2 FYNNEI. CDR3 DNA sequence: TGTGCCAGCACCCTCGGGACACTGAACACCGGGGAGCTGTTTTTT. It is translated as CASTLGTLNTGELFF.